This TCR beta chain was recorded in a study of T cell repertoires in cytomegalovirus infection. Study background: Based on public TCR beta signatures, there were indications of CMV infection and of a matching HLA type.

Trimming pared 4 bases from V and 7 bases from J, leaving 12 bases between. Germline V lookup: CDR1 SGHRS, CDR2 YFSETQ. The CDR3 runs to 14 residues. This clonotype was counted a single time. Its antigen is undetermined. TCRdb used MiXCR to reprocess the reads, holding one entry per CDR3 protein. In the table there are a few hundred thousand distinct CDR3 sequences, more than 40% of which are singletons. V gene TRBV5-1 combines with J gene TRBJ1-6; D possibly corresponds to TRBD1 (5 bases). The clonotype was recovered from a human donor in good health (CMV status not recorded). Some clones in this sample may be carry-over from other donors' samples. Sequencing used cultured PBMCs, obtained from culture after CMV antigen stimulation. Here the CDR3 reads CASSEGRNNSPLHF. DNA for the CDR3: TGCGCCAGCAGCGAGGGACGGAACAATTCACCCCTCCACTTT.